The present TCR beta chain was sequenced within a study of T-cell reconstitution after alpha-beta-depleted transplantation in children. Points from the study as a whole: It was reported that alpha-beta T cells came from several hundred expanded graft clones (about two months after transplant).

Trimming took off 0 bases at V and 6 bases at J, with 9 bases between the two ends. This CDR3 contains 13 residues. From germline, CDR1 is LGHNA and CDR2 YSLEER. Unique molecular identifiers were incorporated when the TCRbeta library was constructed. Each CDR3 protein gets one entry after TCRdb re-called the PCR reads with MiXCR. Here the sample spans some 550,000 distinct CDR3 sequences, roughly 23% being singletons. This clonotype was seen many times. Its antigen is as yet unknown. V gene TRBV4-3 combines with J gene TRBJ2-7; D possibly corresponds to TRBD1 (5 bases). This TCR was recovered from a boy under two years old who had a stem cell transplant for acute myeloid leukemia, so the T cells may come from the graft donor. This sample comprised PBMCs, mostly from graft donor cells, obtained 360 days after TCRalphabeta/CD19-depleted stem cell transplant. As DNA, the CDR3 is TGCGCCAGCAGCCAAGAGTCAGGGCGCGAGCAGTACTTC. Amino acid sequence: CASSQESGREQYF.